A single sample gave rise to the 32 T cell receptor beta chains below, sequenced in a study of blood T cell repertoires in COVID-19. Here immunoSEQ multiplex PCR was the method, and the copy in TCRdb shows in-frame clones only, minus some. The table lists 300,000 to 350,000 clones, roughly 90% of them singletons, with over 8.5% in the top ten. Source material: PBMCs or T cells enriched from blood (not recorded which). These receptors were collected from a woman between 25 and 40 years old who had recovered from COVID-19.

The chain combines TRBV27 with TRBJ1-3; 10 bases map to TRBD1. Germline CDR1 MNHEY, CDR2 SMNVEV (reference sequence). This CDR3 has 20 residues. The junction had 12 bases not matched to a gene; V was cut back by 1 base and J by 0 bases. This CDR3 is CASSLYHRDRGPYSGNTIYF. CDR3 nucleotides: TGTGCCAGCAGTTTATATCACCGGGACAGGGGCCCCTACTCTGGAAACACCATATATTTT.

Comment on this clone: Other nucleotide sequences in the sample specify the same CDR3. This sequence joins TRBV28 and TRBJ1-1, with TRBD1 matching 10 bases. The CDR3 runs to 15 residues. The J segment lost 5 bases and the V segment lost 3 bases, leaving 6 bases of the junction unmatched. Germline CDR1 and CDR2: MDHEN and SYDVKM. The CDR3 nucleotides are TGTGCCAGCAGTTTGCCTAGGACAGGGGGAACTGAAGCTTTCTTT. It is translated as CASSLPRTGGTEAFF.

This chain joins TRBV2 and TRBJ1-2; no clear D gene. The CDR3 contains 14 residues. The germline CDR1 and CDR2 sequences are SNHLY and FYNNEI. Trimming left V 8 bases short and J 0 bases short, with 13 bases between. The CDR3 here is CASFKSRANYGYTF. The CDR3 nucleotides are TGTGCCAGCTTTAAGTCTCGAGCTAACTATGGCTACACCTTC.

The table lists this clone with a count of one. The chain couples TRBV18 to TRBJ2-2, with 7 bases identical to TRBD2. Germline values: CDR1 KGHSH, CDR2 LQKENI. This CDR3 has 16 residues. V trimming: 3 bases; J trimming: 6 bases; junction bases outside the gene matches: 10. CDR3 sequence: CASSPGSAGVPGELFF. The CDR3 DNA sequence: TGTGCCAGCTCACCGGGTTCGGCGGGAGTACCCGGGGAGCTGTTTTTT.

The chain carries TRBV18 and TRBJ2-7; TRBD2 might be the D (6 bases). CDR1 is KGHSH, CDR2 LQKENI, per germline. The CDR3 has 12 amino acids. V lost 4 bases, J lost 6 bases, and 10 bases lay in between. CDR3 residues: CASSQLASEQYF. DNA for the CDR3: TGTGCCAGCTCACAACTAGCTTCCGAGCAGTACTTC.

In this sample, this clone turned up once. The J gene is TRBJ2-1, the V gene TRBV13; 12 nucleotides agree with TRBD2. Germline V gene lookup returns CDR1 PRHDT and CDR2 FYEKMQ (reference sequence). This CDR3 comprises 16 residues. V was clipped by 4 bases and J by 7 bases; unmatched bases: 8. The DNA of the CDR3 is TGTGCCAGCAGCTGGCCGACTAGCGGGAGTGAGAATGAGCAGTTCTTC. It translates to CASSWPTSGSENEQFF.

The chain employs TRBV7-2 and TRBJ2-7; 14 bases are shared with TRBD2. This CDR3 is built from 16 residues. Germline assignment: CDR1 SGHTA and CDR2 FQGNSA. Unmatched junction bases numbered 10, after V lost 5 bases and J lost 7 bases. The DNA for the CDR3 is TGTGCCAGCAGCCCACCCCGACTAGCGGGAGGGTCGGAGCAGTACTTC. Its protein is CASSPPRLAGGSEQYF. Looking up the rest from reference TRBV7-2 and TRBJ2-7 gives the full variable domain: GAGVSQSPSNKVTEKGKDVELRCDPISGHTALYWYRQSLGQGLEFLIYFQGNSAPDKSGLPSDRFSAERTGGSVSTLTIQRTQQEDSAVYLCASSPPRLAGGSEQYFGPGTRLTVT.

This chain joins TRBV5-4 and TRBJ2-7, with 11 nucleotides matching TRBD2. Germline V lookup: CDR1 SGHNT, CDR2 YYREEE (reference sequence). V lost 2 bases, J lost 6 bases, and 4 bases stayed unmatched. The length of the CDR3 is 14 residues. DNA for the CDR3: TGTGCCAGCAGCTTTGACCTAGCGGGAGGCGAGCAGTACTTC. Amino acid sequence: CASSFDLAGGEQYF.

The chain uses TRBV2 and TRBJ1-2; D is perhaps TRBD1 (5 bases). This CDR3 has 14 amino acids. Germline lookup yields CDR1 SNHLY and CDR2 FYNNEI. V shed 4 bases and J shed 6 bases, with 15 bases lying between them. The DNA for the CDR3 is TGTGCCAGCAGTGTACAGGCTCCCCTCGATGGCTACACCTTC. Encoded protein: CASSVQAPLDGYTF.

This clone was detected once. The chain has TRBV3-1 (or the pseudogene TRBV3-2) and TRBJ1-5, with D tentatively TRBD1 (5 bases). The ends were cut back, 1 base at V and 7 bases at J, with 11 bases in the middle. CDR1 LGHDT and CDR2 YNNKEL come from the germline V gene (reference sequence). This CDR3 spans 14 amino acids. The CDR3 loop reads CASSQVTGRQPQHF. CDR3 nucleotides: TGTGCCAGCAGCCAAGTAACAGGTAGGCAGCCCCAGCATTTT.

The chain carries TRBV29-1 and TRBJ2-1; possible D gene TRBD2, 5 bases. There are 12 residues in the CDR3. Germline values: CDR1 SQVTM, CDR2 ANQGSEA. The V end was cut by 4 bases, the J end by 6 bases, with 10 bases between. The CDR3 loop is CSVAAGSNEQFF. CDR3 in DNA: TGCAGCGTTGCTGCGGGTTCCAATGAGCAGTTCTTC.

V is TRBV4-2 and J is TRBJ2-1, with TRBD1 as a possible D gene (6 bases). The V and J ends lost 4 bases and 1 base respectively, with 14 bases between them. The CDR3 is 16 residues long. Germline loops: CDR1 LGHNA, CDR2 YNFKEQ. CDR3 in DNA: TGTGCCAGCAGCCCGACTGGGGGCTATTCCTACAATGAGCAGTTCTTC. It encodes CASSPTGGYSYNEQFF.

The chain links TRBV7-2 to TRBJ1-2, with D tentatively TRBD1 (5 bases). This CDR3 comprises 14 residues. Germline CDR1 reads SGHTA; CDR2 reads FQGNSA. Trimming removed 5 bases from V and 5 bases from J, with 15 bases in between. The CDR3 loop is CASSLRQQGYGYTF. CDR3 nucleotides: TGTGCCAGCAGCCTCCGACAGCAAGGATATGGCTACACCTTC.

The rearrangement uses TRBV28 and TRBJ1-2; 7 positions match TRBD1. The CDR3 sequence is 14 residues long. V shed 5 bases and J 4 bases; nucleotides not matched to a gene: 7. Germline CDR1 and CDR2: MDHEN and SYDVKM. The CDR3 coding sequence is TGTGCCAGCAGTCCGGGGGACAGTCTCTATGGCTACACCTTC. Its protein product is CASSPGDSLYGYTF.

The chain has TRBV2 and TRBJ2-3, with D possibly matching TRBD1 (5 bases). The CDR3 runs to 15 residues. V was shortened by 2 bases and J by 2 bases, with 11 bases between the two germline ends. CDR1 is SNHLY, CDR2 FYNNEI, per germline. The CDR3 protein is CASSEQGGNTDTQYF. In DNA form, the CDR3 reads TGTGCCAGCAGTGAACAGGGTGGGAACACAGATACGCAGTATTTT.

The chain uses TRBV27 and TRBJ1-6; D uncertain. V was cut by 6 bases and J by 5 bases, with 17 bases left in between. The CDR3 is 16 amino acids. CDR1 MNHEY and CDR2 SMNVEV come from the germline V gene (reference sequence). In nucleotides, the CDR3 is TGTGCCAGCAGCCTAGTCAGTCTCAGAGATAATTCACCCCTCCACTTT. It translates to CASSLVSLRDNSPLHF.

V gene TRBV3-1 (or the pseudogene TRBV3-2) combines with J gene TRBJ1-1, with unresolved D. Germline loops: CDR1 LGHDT, CDR2 YNNKEL (reference sequence). The CDR3 spans 15 residues. The germline V and J ends were trimmed by 4 bases and 2 bases, with 14 bases remaining between them. The chain's CDR3 is CASSPRTKLNTEAFF. The DNA of the CDR3 is TGTGCCAGCAGCCCAAGAACTAAACTTAACACTGAAGCTTTCTTT.

The chain links TRBV6-5 to TRBJ2-7; D is uncertain. This CDR3 is built from 13 residues. V lost 6 bases and J lost 5, with 14 bases in between. Germline-derived CDR1 and CDR2 are MNHEY and SVGAGI. The CDR3 loop is CASSGDTDNEQYF. Here the CDR3 DNA reads TGTGCCAGCAGCGGCGACACTGACAACGAGCAGTACTTC.

V is TRBV10-3 and J is TRBJ2-3, with 7 bases aligning to TRBD2. The CDR3 is 14 residues long. Germline-derived CDR1 and CDR2 are ENHRY and SYGVKD. V trimming: 2 bases; J trimming: 2 bases; junction bases outside the gene matches: 1. CDR3 in amino acids: CAISEGLDTDTQYF. The CDR3 DNA sequence: TGTGCCATCAGTGAGGGACTAGACACAGATACGCAGTATTTT.

The chain is built from TRBV6-5 and TRBJ2-5, with 8 bases identical to TRBD1. Germline V gene sequence: CDR1 MNHEY, CDR2 SVGAGI. This CDR3 region has 14 residues. Germline trimming cut 2 bases from V and 2 bases from J; bases unmatched to any gene: 1. This CDR3 reads CASSYGTGQETQYF. The DNA of the CDR3 is TGTGCCAGCAGTTACGGGACAGGTCAAGAGACCCAGTACTTC.

The chain combines TRBV6-2 or TRBV6-3 with TRBJ1-5; tentative D call: TRBD1 (5 bases). CDR1 is MNHEY, CDR2 SVGEGT, per germline. V was pared by 2 bases and J by 3 bases, with 8 bases between. The CDR3 loop spans 14 amino acids. The CDR3 region has the DNA TGTGCCAGCAGTTACCCGACAGCCAATCAGCCCCAGCATTTT. The encoded protein is CASSYPTANQPQHF.

This clone was observed a single time. J is TRBJ2-1 and V is TRBV4-3, with 8 bases aligning to TRBD2. The CDR3 has 16 amino acids. CDR1 is LGHNA, CDR2 YSLEER, per germline. The ends lost 0 bases at V and 2 bases at J; junction bases unmatched: 3. The CDR3 region has the DNA TGCGCCAGCAGCCAAGATAGGGGACTAGCCTACAATGAGCAGTTCTTC. Translating it yields CASSQDRGLAYNEQFF.

The chain carries TRBV25-1 and TRBJ1-1, with D perhaps TRBD1 (5 bases). Trimming cost V 6 bases and J 3 bases, with 11 bases left between them. CDR3 length: 13 amino acids. Germline V gene data show CDR1 as MGHDK and CDR2 as SYGVNS. CDR3: CASSGGPDTEAFF. In DNA form, the CDR3 reads TGTGCCAGCAGCGGGGGACCCGACACTGAAGCTTTCTTT.

The chain is built from TRBV6-5 and TRBJ1-2; D might be TRBD1 (5 bases). In germline, CDR1 is MNHEY, CDR2 SVGAGI. V lost 6 bases to trimming and J lost 4 bases, with 18 bases between them. This CDR3 is built from 15 residues. The CDR3 DNA follows: TGTGCCAGCAGATTGGCAGGGAACTCTGTCTATGGCTACACCTTC. Translated, it gives CASRLAGNSVYGYTF.

This chain uses TRBV27 with TRBJ2-2; 7 bases match TRBD2. V shed 1 base and J 6 bases; nucleotides not matched to a gene: 2. CDR1 MNHEY and CDR2 SMNVEV come from the germline V gene (reference sequence). CDR3 length: 14 residues. The CDR3 nucleotides read TGTGCCAGCAGTTTATATAGCGGGCCCGGGGAGCTGTTTTTT. It specifies CASSLYSGPGELFF.

V usage is TRBV30 and J usage is TRBJ2-7; 12 bases match TRBD2. V lost 6 bases to trimming and J lost 0 bases; unmatched junction nucleotides: 3. Germline CDR1 is GTSNPN and CDR2 is SVGIG (reference sequence). The CDR3 has 14 residues. CDR3 residues: CACVTSGSSYEQYF. As DNA, the CDR3 is TGTGCCTGTGTGACTAGCGGGAGCTCCTACGAGCAGTACTTC.

The chain carries TRBV9 and TRBJ2-5; perhaps TRBD1 as D (6 bases). CDR1 is SGDLS, CDR2 YYNGEE, per germline. The CDR3 contains 14 residues. The V and J ends lost 0 bases and 0 bases respectively, with 6 bases between them. CDR3 sequence reads: CASSVGTDQETQYF. CDR3 nucleotide sequence: TGTGCCAGCAGCGTAGGGACAGACCAAGAGACCCAGTACTTC.

This chain links TRBV13 with TRBJ1-2, with a weak D call TRBD1 (5 bases). There are 13 residues in the CDR3. V gave up 0 bases and J gave up 8 bases, with 10 bases separating them. Germline V gives CDR1 PRHDT, CDR2 FYEKMQ (reference sequence). CDR3 nucleotides: TGTGCCAGCAGCTTAGGTCAGGGCAACGGCTACACCTTC. Protein: CASSLGQGNGYTF.

V gene TRBV14 combines with J gene TRBJ1-1; tentatively, D is TRBD1 (5 bases). Trimming shortened V by 3 bases and J by 5 bases, and 13 bases separated the two germline ends. The CDR3 runs to 14 residues. Germline CDR1 and CDR2: SGHDN and FVKESK. The CDR3: CASSHLKGRTEAFF. As DNA, the CDR3 is TGTGCCAGCAGCCATCTCAAGGGGCGGACTGAAGCTTTCTTT.

The chain links TRBV6-2 or TRBV6-3 to TRBJ2-7; 9 nucleotides align to TRBD1. The CDR3 loop spans 18 amino acids. V was clipped by 3 bases and J by 1 base; unmatched bases: 13. CDR1 is MNHEY and CDR2 is SVGEGT in the germline V gene. CDR3 loop: CASSYQTGTGIHSYEQYF. In DNA, the CDR3 is TGTGCCAGCAGTTATCAAACCGGGACAGGGATACATTCCTACGAGCAGTACTTC.

The V and J genes are TRBV7-2 and TRBJ2-1; TRBD2 agrees at 9 bases. Germline V gene sequence: CDR1 SGHTA, CDR2 FQGNSA. The CDR3 spans 16 residues. Unmatched junction bases numbered 10, after V lost 2 bases and J lost 8 bases. CDR3 protein: CASSLINLAGKYEQFF. The CDR3 DNA reads TGTGCCAGCAGCTTAATAAATCTAGCGGGAAAGTATGAGCAGTTCTTC.

The J gene is TRBJ2-3, the V gene TRBV7-2; 7 bases are a match to TRBD1. Germline trimming cut 4 bases from V and 4 bases from J; bases unmatched to any gene: 8. Germline CDR1 and CDR2: SGHTA and FQGNSA. The CDR3 runs 15 residues. CDR3 nucleotide sequence: TGTGCCAGCAGCTCAAACAGGGGTGGCGCAGATACGCAGTATTTT. The encoded protein is CASSSNRGGADTQYF.